This T cell receptor beta chain was sequenced in a study of CD8+CD57+ T cells in acquired aplastic anemia. Overall study findings and caveats: Patients and controls were not found to differ significantly in CD8+ Simpson's diversity.

In the case of this clonotype: Antigen specificity is unknown.

Genomic DNA was employed as the template in profiling TCR beta VDJ and CDR3. TCRdb processed the reads anew with MiXCR; each CDR3 protein has one entry. The sample carries fewer than 200,000 distinct CDR3 sequences, 55% to 75% recorded once. CDR1 and CDR2 (germline): DFQATT, SNEGSKA (reference sequence). With V trimmed by 0 bases and J by 1 base, 4 bases remained unmatched. This CDR3 has 15 residues. The chain couples TRBV20-1 to TRBJ2-3, with 7 bases fitting TRBD2. The clonotype comes from a human donor in good health. Sequenced material: sorted CD4+, CD8+, or CD8+CD57+ T cells (not recorded which) from PBMCs. The CDR3 reads CSAREASGGTDTQYF. The DNA for the CDR3 is TGCAGTGCTAGAGAAGCTAGCGGAGGCACAGATACGCAGTATTTT.